A selection of T cell receptor beta chains follows, all from one sample in a study of cytomegalovirus exposure and HLA in healthy donors. Sequenced by immunoSEQ multiplex PCR; TCRdb stores in-frame clones only, minus some. The top ten hold roughly 10% of the sample, which has 150,000 or so clones, almost 85% seen once. The sequencing sample was made of PBMCs. These receptors were taken from a young man in good health and CMV-seropositive. Each CDR3 is given without its conserved first and last residue. Clone size is shown for a subset of rows, as once, few, many or a class of expanded clone.

abundance	v_gene	j_gene	CDR3aa
-	TRBV28	TRBJ2-7	ASSLPHRGWEQY
-	TRBV5-6	TRBJ2-7	ASSLGTGPYEQY
once	TRBV14	TRBJ2-7	ASSRTGTGHYEQY
-	TRBV18	TRBJ2-1	ASSPPSQWRDEQF
few	TRBV27	TRBJ2-7	ASRGTGYEQY
-	TRBV19	TRBJ2-7	ASSIGRTGQGKDEQY
-	TRBV7-9	TRBJ1-4	ASSPPGQGQTNEKLF
-	TRBV19	TRBJ1-1	ASSIRAGVTEAF
-	TRBV7-3	TRBJ2-5	ASSRREGETQY
-	TRBV4-3	TRBJ1-2	ASSPRWASGGYT
-	TRBV27	TRBJ2-2	ASSPKYRDLGTGELF
-	TRBV7-9	TRBJ2-7	ASSLGDSYYEQY
-	TRBV27	TRBJ2-5	ASSFVGLAGETQY
-	TRBV6-5	TRBJ2-1	ASSYSGGSDEQF
-	TRBV30	TRBJ1-1	AWSPDPAGTVNTEAF
-	TRBV7-6	TRBJ2-7	ASSFHSSDRGQSYEQY
-	TRBV7-3	TRBJ2-7	ASSPGPTGGGYEQY
-	TRBV2	TRBJ2-5	ASSGASGQETQY
few	TRBV20-1	TRBJ1-2	SANSNYGYT
-	TRBV27	TRBJ2-2	ASKGAPAGVSGELF
-	TRBV10-2	TRBJ2-2	ASSVAAGGPLTGELF
-	TRBV7-8	TRBJ1-2	ASSLRLDSYGYT
-	TRBV5-1	TRBJ1-1	ASSLAGDTEAF
-	TRBV30	TRBJ2-3	AWRIREGRGYTQY
-	TRBV4-1	TRBJ1-4	ASSQLPGQGKSKLF
-	TRBV28	TRBJ2-3	ASRNRNTDTQY
-	TRBV4-1	TRBJ2-7	ASSQDQASGAYEQY
once	TRBV19	TRBJ2-3	ASRSVSGLGTQY
once	TRBV5-1	TRBJ2-1	ASSRYLDGGRNEQF
-	TRBV4-3	TRBJ1-5	ASSQDPGTGIQPQH
-	TRBV6-1	TRBJ2-5	ASSEARYMERGSLKETQY
few	TRBV30	TRBJ2-5	AWSVAVLGTQY
-	TRBV2	TRBJ1-5	ASSEEGQGNQPQH
-	TRBV5-4	TRBJ1-5	ASSSDGWQPQH
-	TRBV30	TRBJ2-2	AWSGGTGGNTGELF
-	TRBV2	TRBJ2-5	ASSEQGRTQY
-	TRBV2	TRBJ2-1	ASSGRERAYNEQF
-	TRBV19	TRBJ2-3	ATRASDTQY
-	TRBV28	TRBJ2-6	ASSLPQSRQRAGANVLT
-	TRBV18	TRBJ1-1	ASSRDRVNTEAF
few	TRBV28	TRBJ1-2	ASSKSGTGDLSGYT
-	TRBV7-7	TRBJ2-7	ASSLEDRGGEQY
-	TRBV18	TRBJ2-7	ASSPFDRGIVYEQY
few	TRBV19	TRBJ2-2	ASSNRGLTGELF
-	TRBV18	TRBJ2-3	ASSIESGRTDTQY
-	TRBV15	TRBJ1-2	ATSPDRAGYGYT
-	TRBV6-5	TRBJ1-2	ASSRTGRTYGYT